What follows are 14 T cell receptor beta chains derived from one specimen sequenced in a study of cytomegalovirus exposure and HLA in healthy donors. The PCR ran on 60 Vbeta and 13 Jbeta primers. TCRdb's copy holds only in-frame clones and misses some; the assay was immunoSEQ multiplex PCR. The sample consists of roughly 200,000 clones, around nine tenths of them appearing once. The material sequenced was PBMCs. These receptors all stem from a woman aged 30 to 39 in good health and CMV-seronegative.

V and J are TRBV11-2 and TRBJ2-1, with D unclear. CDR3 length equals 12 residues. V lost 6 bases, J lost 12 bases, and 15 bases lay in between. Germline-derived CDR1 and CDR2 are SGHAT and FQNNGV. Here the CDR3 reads CASSFLDLVQFF. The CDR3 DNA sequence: TGTGCCAGCAGTTTCCTAGATCTTGTGCAGTTCTTC.

CDR3 in DNA: TGCAGCGTTGGAGGGTTCTGGGGGACAGGTCGGTCTATTGCGTACAATGAGCAGTTCTTC. This codes for CSVGGFWGTGRSIAYNEQFF. The chain employs TRBV29-1 and TRBJ2-1, with 8 positions matching TRBD1. V trimming: 4 bases; J trimming: 4 bases; junction bases outside the gene matches: 24. The CDR3 spans 20 residues. Per the germline V gene, CDR1 is SQVTM and CDR2 is ANQGSEA.

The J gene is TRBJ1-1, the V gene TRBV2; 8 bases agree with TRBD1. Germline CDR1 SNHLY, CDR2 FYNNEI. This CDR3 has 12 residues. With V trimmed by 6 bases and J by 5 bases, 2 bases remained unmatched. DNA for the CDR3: TGTGCCAGCAGCGACAGGGGAACTGAAGCTTTCTTT. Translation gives CASSDRGTEAFF.

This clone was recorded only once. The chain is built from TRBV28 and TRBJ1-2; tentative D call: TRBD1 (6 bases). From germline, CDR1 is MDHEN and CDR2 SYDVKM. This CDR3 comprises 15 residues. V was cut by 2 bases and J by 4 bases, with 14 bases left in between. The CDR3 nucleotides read TGTGCCAGCAGTTTAGGTCCAGGGGTAAGCTATGGCTACACCTTC. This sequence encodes CASSLGPGVSYGYTF.

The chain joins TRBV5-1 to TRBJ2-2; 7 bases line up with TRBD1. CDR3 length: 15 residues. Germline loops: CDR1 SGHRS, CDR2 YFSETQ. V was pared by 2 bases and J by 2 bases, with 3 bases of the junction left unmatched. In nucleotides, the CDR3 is TGCGCCAGCAGCTTCAGGGACAGCAACACCGGGGAGCTGTTTTTT. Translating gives CASSFRDSNTGELFF. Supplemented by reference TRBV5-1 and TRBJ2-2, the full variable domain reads KAGVTQTPRYLIKTRGQQVTLSCSPISGHRSVSWYQQTPGQGLQFLFEYFSETQRNKGNFPGRFSGRQFSNSRSEMNVSTLELGDSALYLCASSFRDSNTGELFFGEGSRLTVL.

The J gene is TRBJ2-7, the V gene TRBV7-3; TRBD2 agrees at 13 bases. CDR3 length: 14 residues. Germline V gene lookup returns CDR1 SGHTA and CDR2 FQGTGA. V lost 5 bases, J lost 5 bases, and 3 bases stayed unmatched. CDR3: CASSRGLAGDEQYF. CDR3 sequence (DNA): TGTGCCAGCAGCCGAGGACTAGCGGGAGACGAGCAGTACTTC.

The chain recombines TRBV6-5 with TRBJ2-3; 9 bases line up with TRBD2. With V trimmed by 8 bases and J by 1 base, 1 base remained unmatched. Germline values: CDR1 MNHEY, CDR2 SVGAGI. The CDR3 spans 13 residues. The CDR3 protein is CASRTSGTDTQYF. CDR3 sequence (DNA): TGTGCCAGCCGGACTAGCGGCACAGATACGCAGTATTTT.

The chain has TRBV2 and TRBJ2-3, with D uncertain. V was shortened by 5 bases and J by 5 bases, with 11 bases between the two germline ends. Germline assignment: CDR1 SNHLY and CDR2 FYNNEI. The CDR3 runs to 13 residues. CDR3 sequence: CASSLSRLDTQYF. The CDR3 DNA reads TGTGCCAGCAGTCTTAGCCGACTAGATACGCAGTATTTT.

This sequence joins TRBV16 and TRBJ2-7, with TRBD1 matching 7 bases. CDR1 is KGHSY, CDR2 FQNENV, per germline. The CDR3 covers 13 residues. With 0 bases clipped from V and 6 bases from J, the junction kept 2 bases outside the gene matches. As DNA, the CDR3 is TGTGCCAGCAGCCAATCGGGGACAGTCGAGCAGTACTTC. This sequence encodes CASSQSGTVEQYF. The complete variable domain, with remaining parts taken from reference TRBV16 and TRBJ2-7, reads GEEVAQTPKHLVRGEGQKAKLYCAPIKGHSYVFWYQQVLKNEFKFLISFQNENVFDETGMPKERFSAKCLPNSPCSLEIQATKLEDSAVYFCASSQSGTVEQYFGPGTRLTVT.

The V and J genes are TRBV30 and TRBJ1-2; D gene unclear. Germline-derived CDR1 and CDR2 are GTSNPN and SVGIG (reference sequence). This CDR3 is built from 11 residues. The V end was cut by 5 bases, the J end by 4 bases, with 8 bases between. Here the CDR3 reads CAWGFAYGYTF. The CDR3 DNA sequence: TGTGCCTGGGGCTTCGCCTATGGCTACACCTTC. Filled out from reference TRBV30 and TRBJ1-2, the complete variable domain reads SQTIHQWPATLVQPVGSPLSLECTVEGTSNPNLYWYRQAAGRGLQLLFYSVGIGQISSEVPQNLSASRPQDRQFILSSKKLLLSDSGFYLCAWGFAYGYTFGSGTRLTVV.

The CDR3 reads CASSLVGQGSSGANVLTF. The CDR3 DNA follows: TGCGCCAGCAGCTTGGTGGGACAGGGGAGCTCTGGGGCCAACGTCCTGACTTTC. V is TRBV5-1 and J is TRBJ2-6; 10 nucleotides align to TRBD1. From germline, CDR1 is SGHRS and CDR2 YFSETQ. The length of the CDR3 is 18 residues. The V gene end was trimmed by 0 bases and the J gene end by 0 bases; junction bases not matched to a gene: 3.

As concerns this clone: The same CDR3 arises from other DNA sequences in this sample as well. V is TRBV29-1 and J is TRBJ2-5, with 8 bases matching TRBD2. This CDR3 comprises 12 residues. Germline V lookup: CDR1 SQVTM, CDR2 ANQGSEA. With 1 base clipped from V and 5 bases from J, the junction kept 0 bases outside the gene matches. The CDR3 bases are TGCAGCGTTGAAGCGGGAGGGGAGACCCAGTACTTC. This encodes CSVEAGGETQYF.

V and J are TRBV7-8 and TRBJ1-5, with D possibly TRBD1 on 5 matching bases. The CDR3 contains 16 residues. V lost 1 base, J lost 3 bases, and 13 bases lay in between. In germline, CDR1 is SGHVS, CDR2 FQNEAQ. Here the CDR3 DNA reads TGTGCCAGCAGCTTAGTCCCGCAGGGAAACAATCAGCCCCAGCATTTT. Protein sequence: CASSLVPQGNNQPQHF.

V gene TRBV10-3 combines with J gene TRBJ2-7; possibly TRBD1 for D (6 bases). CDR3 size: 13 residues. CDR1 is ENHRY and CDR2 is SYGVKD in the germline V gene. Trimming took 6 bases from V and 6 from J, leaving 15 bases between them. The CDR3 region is CAIRDTGSSEQYF. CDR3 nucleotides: TGTGCCATCAGGGACACAGGGTCTTCCGAGCAGTACTTC.